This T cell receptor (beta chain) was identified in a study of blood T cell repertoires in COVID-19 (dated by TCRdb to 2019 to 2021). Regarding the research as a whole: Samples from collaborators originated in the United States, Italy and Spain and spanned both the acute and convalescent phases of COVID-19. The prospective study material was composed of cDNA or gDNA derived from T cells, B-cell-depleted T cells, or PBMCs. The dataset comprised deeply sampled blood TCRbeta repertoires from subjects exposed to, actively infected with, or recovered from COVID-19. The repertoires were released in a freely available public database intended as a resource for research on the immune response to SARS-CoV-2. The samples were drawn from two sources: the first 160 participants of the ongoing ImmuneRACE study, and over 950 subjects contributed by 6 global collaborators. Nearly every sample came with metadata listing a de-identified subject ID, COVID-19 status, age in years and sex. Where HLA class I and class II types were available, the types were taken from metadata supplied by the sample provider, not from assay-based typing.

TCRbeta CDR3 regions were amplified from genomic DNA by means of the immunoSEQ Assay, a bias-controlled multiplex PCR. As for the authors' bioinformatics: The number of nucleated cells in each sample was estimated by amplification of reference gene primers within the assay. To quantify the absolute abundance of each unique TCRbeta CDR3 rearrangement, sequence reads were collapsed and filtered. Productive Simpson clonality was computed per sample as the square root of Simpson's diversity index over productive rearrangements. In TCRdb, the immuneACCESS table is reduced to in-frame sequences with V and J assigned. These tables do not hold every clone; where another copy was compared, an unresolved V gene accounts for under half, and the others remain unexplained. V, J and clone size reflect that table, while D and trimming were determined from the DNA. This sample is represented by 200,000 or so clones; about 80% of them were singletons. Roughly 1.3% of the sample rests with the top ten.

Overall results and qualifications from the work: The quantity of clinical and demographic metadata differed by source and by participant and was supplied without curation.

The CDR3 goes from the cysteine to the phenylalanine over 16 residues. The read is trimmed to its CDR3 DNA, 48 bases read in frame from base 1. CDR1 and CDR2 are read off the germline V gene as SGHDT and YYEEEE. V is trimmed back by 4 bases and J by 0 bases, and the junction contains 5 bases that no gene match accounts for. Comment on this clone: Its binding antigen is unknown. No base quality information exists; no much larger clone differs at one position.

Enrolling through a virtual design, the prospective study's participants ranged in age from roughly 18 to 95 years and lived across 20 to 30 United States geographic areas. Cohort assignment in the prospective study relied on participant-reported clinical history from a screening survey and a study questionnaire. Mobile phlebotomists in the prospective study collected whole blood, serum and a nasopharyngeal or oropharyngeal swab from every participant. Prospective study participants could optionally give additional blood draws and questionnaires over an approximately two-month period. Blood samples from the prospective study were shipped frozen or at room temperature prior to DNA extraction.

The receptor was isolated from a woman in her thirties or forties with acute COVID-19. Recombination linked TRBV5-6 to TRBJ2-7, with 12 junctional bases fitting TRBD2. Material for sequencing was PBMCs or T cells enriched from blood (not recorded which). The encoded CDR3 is CASSRTSGTLSYEQYF. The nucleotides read TGTGCCAGCAGCCGGACTAGCGGGACCCTCTCCTACGAGCAGTACTTC.